The clone carrying this TCR beta chain was recorded at least ten times. Antigen unknown. A single record per CDR3 protein comes from TCRdb applying MiXCR to the reads. The repertoire includes about 890,000 distinct CDR3 sequences, approximately 32% of them detected once, and under 15% sits in the top ten. This record belongs to a study of T cell repertoires in cytomegalovirus infection. Looking at the study overall: Recently identified HLA-C-restricted CMV epitopes were used, and well-studied HLA-B-restricted CMV epitopes were used as well. Shared public TCR beta signatures pointed to both CMV infection and a matching HLA type.

Notes on the study in general: The study identified carriers of CMV plus the relevant HLA from cumulative public TCR beta family frequency. In two of eight donors, the top clonotype was HLA-C-restricted CMV-specific.

The source material was cultured CD8+ T cells from PBMCs, sampled from culture after CMV antigen stimulation. The receptor comes from a human donor in good health (CMV status not recorded). Some clones in this sample may be carry-over from other donors' samples.

CDR3 coding DNA: TGTGCCAGCAGCTCAGGGAGGGTGCAACTAGCGGAGGAGGTGACCCAGTACTTC. This codes for CASSSGRVQLAEEVTQYF. V usage is TRBV7-8 and J usage is TRBJ2-5; 8 nucleotides agree with TRBD2. The V segment lost 4 bases and the J segment 7 bases; nucleotides outside the gene matches: 20. Germline V lookup: CDR1 SGHVS, CDR2 FQNEAQ. The CDR3 contains 18 residues.